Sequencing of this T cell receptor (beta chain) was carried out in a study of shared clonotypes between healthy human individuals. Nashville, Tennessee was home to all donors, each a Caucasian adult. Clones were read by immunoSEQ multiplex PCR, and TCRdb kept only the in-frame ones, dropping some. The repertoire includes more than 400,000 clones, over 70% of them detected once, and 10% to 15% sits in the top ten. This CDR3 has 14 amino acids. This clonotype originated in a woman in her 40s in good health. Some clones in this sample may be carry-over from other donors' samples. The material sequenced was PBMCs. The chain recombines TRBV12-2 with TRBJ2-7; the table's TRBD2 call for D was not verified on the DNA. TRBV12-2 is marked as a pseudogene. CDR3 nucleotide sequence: TGTGCAAGTCGCTTCAGTCGGGGTCGGTACGAGCAGTACTTC. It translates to CASRFSRGRYEQYF.